These T cell receptor beta chains were read from a single sample in a study of technical replicates of blood from a handful of donors. Some clones are missing from TCRdb's copy, which holds only in-frame ones; the method was immunoSEQ multiplex PCR. Altogether tens of thousands of clones are present, around 87% being singletons, with the ten largest covering less than 5.5%. Sequencing was performed on PBMCs. All receptors come from a human donor in good health. Some clones in this sample may be carry-over from other donors' samples. Each CDR3 is given with its conserved first and last residue. Fields, in order: clone size, D gene, J gene, V gene, CDR3 DNA, CDR3 protein. D genes are given only for firm matches. A clone size is listed for some rows: how often the clone was seen (once, few, many), or a class if it is expanded.

>-|-|TRBJ2-7|TRBV7-8
TGTGCCAGCACCGGAGACTACGAGCAGTACTTC
CASTGDYEQYF
>-|-|TRBJ2-6|TRBV7-8
TGTGCCAGCAGCCCAACCCCGACAGGAGCTGGGGCCAACGTCCTGACTTTC
CASSPTPTGAGANVLTF
>-|TRBD1|TRBJ1-5|TRBV12-5
TGTGCTAGTGGCGGGACAGTCCCCAATCAGCCCCAGCATTTT
CASGGTVPNQPQHF
>-|TRBD1|TRBJ1-1|TRBV11-3
TGTGCCAGTAGCGGGACAGGGCACACTGAAGCTTTCTTT
CASSGTGHTEAFF
>-|-|TRBJ2-2|TRBV5-4
TGTGCCAGCAGCCTCGGGTCTCTAACACTCACCGGGGAGCTGTTTTTT
CASSLGSLTLTGELFF
>-|-|TRBJ2-1|TRBV9
TGTGCCAGCAGCGTAGAAGCGCTAAATGAGCAGTTCTTC
CASSVEALNEQFF
>-|-|TRBJ2-3|TRBV2
TGTGCCAGCAGTGAACCCGGCGGTGCGAAAGATACGCAGTATTTT
CASSEPGGAKDTQYF
>few|-|TRBJ2-1|TRBV6-6
TGTGCCAGCAGCCCGGGAGTGGGGTACAATGAGCAGTTCTTC
CASSPGVGYNEQFF
>-|TRBD1|TRBJ1-1|TRBV4-2
TGTGCCAGCAGCCCTGGTGCGACAGGGTTTTCTTCTGAAGCTTTCTTT
CASSPGATGFSSEAFF
>-|TRBD2|TRBJ2-7|TRBV5-1
TGCGCCAGCAGCCCATTAGCGGGAGGGCCGGGCGAGCAGTACTTC
CASSPLAGGPGEQYF
>-|-|TRBJ2-1|TRBV7-3
TGTGCCAGCAGCTTAGGTGTGGGAGGTCTACTCAATGAGCAGTTCTTC
CASSLGVGGLLNEQFF
>-|-|TRBJ2-2|TRBV7-3
TGTGCCAGCAGCGGGGGGGGCAACGGGGAGCTGTTTTTT
CASSGGGNGELFF
>-|-|TRBJ2-3|TRBV29-1
TGCAGCGTCTCCCCCTCGGGGAGCACAGATACGCAGTATTTT
CSVSPSGSTDTQYF
>-|-|TRBJ1-6|TRBV4-2
TGTGCCAGCAGCCGCACCCGGGACACTAATTCACCCCTCCACTTT
CASSRTRDTNSPLHF
>once|TRBD1|TRBJ2-1|TRBV5-1
TGCGCCAGCTATTCCCAAACAGGGGCGACCACTGAGCAGTTCTTC
CASYSQTGATTEQFF
>-|TRBD1|TRBJ1-6|TRBV19
TGTGCCAGGCGACAGGGTCGGTATAATTCACCCCTCCACTTT
CARRQGRYNSPLHF
>-|-|TRBJ1-2|TRBV27
TGTGCCAGCACTAGCCGGGCAGGACCCAACTATGGCTACACCTTC
CASTSRAGPNYGYTF
>-|-|TRBJ2-6|TRBV29-1
TGCAGCGTTGAGGGCGAAGTCTCTGGGGCCAACGTCCTGACTTTC
CSVEGEVSGANVLTF
>-|-|TRBJ1-2|TRBV6-5
TGTGCCAGCAGTTACTCGATACCGGGGGCTAACTATGGCTACACCTTC
CASSYSIPGANYGYTF
>-|TRBD1|TRBJ1-5|TRBV28
TGTGCCACCTTTTCGGACAGGAGCAATCAGCCCCAGCATTTT
CATFSDRSNQPQHF
>-|TRBD2|TRBJ2-5|TRBV11-2
TGTGCCACTTGTGAGGGAGGGCGGGAGACCCAGTACTTC
CATCEGGRETQYF
>-|-|TRBJ2-5|TRBV7-8
TGTGCCAGCAGCAACCTTTTCTTAATTAGGTCTAGCGACGATGGGAAGACCCAGTACTTC
CASSNLFLIRSSDDGKTQYF
>-|-|TRBJ2-7|TRBV4-3
TGCGCCAGCAGCCAAGATTTGAGTTTGTCCCCCGGTTACGAGCAGTACTTC
CASSQDLSLSPGYEQYF
>-|-|TRBJ2-3|TRBV4-3
TGCGCCAGCAGCCAAGCGCAGGGAGGAAACACAGATACGCAGTATTTT
CASSQAQGGNTDTQYF
>-|TRBD2|TRBJ2-3|TRBV5-1
TGCGCCAGCAGCCCTGGGGTAGCGGGGGGATCCGCAGATACGCAGTATTTT
CASSPGVAGGSADTQYF
>-|-|TRBJ1-1|TRBV28
TGTGCCAGCAGTTTTCCCCGGAGGAACACTGAAGCTTTCTTT
CASSFPRRNTEAFF
>-|TRBD2|TRBJ2-5|TRBV29-1
TGCAGCGCCGACCCTAGCGGGGGGATGGAGACCCAGTACTTC
CSADPSGGMETQYF
>-|TRBD1|TRBJ1-2|TRBV27
TGTGCCAGCAGTTTATACCGGGACAGGGGCCCCTATGGCTACACCTTC
CASSLYRDRGPYGYTF
>-|TRBD2|TRBJ2-1|TRBV9
TGTGCCAGCAGCCCCTCCGGGGCGGGGGACTACAATGAGCAGTTCTTC
CASSPSGAGDYNEQFF
>-|-|TRBJ2-2|TRBV4-3
TGCGCCAGCAGCCAAGAACCCAGGGGCGACGACACCGGGGAGCTGTTTTTT
CASSQEPRGDDTGELFF
>-|TRBD2|TRBJ2-2|TRBV7-2
TGTGCCAGCAGCTTACAACGTAGCGGGAGGGCCGGTGACACCGGGGAGCTGTTTTTT
CASSLQRSGRAGDTGELFF
>once|TRBD2|TRBJ2-3|TRBV12-5
TGTGCTAGTGGTTTGGGAGCTAGCGGGGGGGATAGCACAGATACGCAGTATTTT
CASGLGASGGDSTDTQYF
>-|TRBD1|TRBJ1-2|TRBV7-2
TGTGCCAGCAGCTTAGACAGGGGGGCTAACTATGGCTACACCTTC
CASSLDRGANYGYTF
>-|-|TRBJ1-4|TRBV5-1
TGCGCCAGCAGCCCGGAGGGGCAGGGCTCATCTAATGAAAAACTGTTTTTT
CASSPEGQGSSNEKLFF
>-|TRBD1|TRBJ1-4|TRBV5-4
TGTGCCAGCAGCAGGACAGGGGGTTATGAAAAACTGTTTTTT
CASSRTGGYEKLFF
>-|-|TRBJ2-7|TRBV19
TGTGCCAGCCGATCAGGGGGGTCCGTGCAGTACTTC
CASRSGGSVQYF
>-|-|TRBJ1-5|TRBV29-1
TGCAGCGTTACGGACAGCTTAAATCAGCCCCAGCATTTT
CSVTDSLNQPQHF
>-|TRBD1|TRBJ1-5|TRBV19
TGTGCCAGTAGTCCACAGGGGGGACAGCCCCAGCATTTT
CASSPQGGQPQHF
>once|TRBD2|TRBJ2-3|TRBV11-2
TGTGCCAGCAGCACACGACTAGCTATAGGCACAGATACGCAGTATTTT
CASSTRLAIGTDTQYF
>-|-|TRBJ2-6|TRBV6-5
TGTGCCAGCAGTTACGACGGGCGGGTTGGGGCCAACGTCCTGACTTTC
CASSYDGRVGANVLTF
>-|TRBD1|TRBJ2-7|TRBV19
TGTGCCAGCTCCGGGACAGGGTCCTCCGAGCAGTACTTC
CASSGTGSSEQYF
>-|-|TRBJ1-2|TRBV6-1
TGTGCCAGCAGTGACAGGGGCTATGGCTACACCTTC
CASSDRGYGYTF
>-|TRBD2|TRBJ2-5|TRBV5-1
TGCGCCAGCAAGCCCGGGGGAGGGCGGGAGACCCAGTACTTC
CASKPGGGRETQYF
>-|TRBD1|TRBJ1-4|TRBV4-2
TGTGCCAGCAGGCCAGGGACAGGGCCTAATGAAAAACTGTTTTTT
CASRPGTGPNEKLFF
>many|TRBD1|TRBJ2-2|TRBV5-4
TGTGCCAGCAGCTTGGGAGACAGGGGGCGATCGAAGGAGCTGTTTTTT
CASSLGDRGRSKELFF
>-|-|TRBJ2-5|TRBV5-6
TGTGCCAGCAGCTTGGTTCCAGGATCCCAAGAGACCCAGTACTTC
CASSLVPGSQETQYF
>-|TRBD1|TRBJ2-7|TRBV6-6
TGTGCCAGCAGATGGGACAGGGTGTTTAGCGAGCAGTACTTC
CASRWDRVFSEQYF
>-|TRBD1|TRBJ2-7|TRBV5-1
TGCGCCAGCAGCTTCCAACAGGGGGCCGGCGAGCAGTACTTC
CASSFQQGAGEQYF
>-|-|TRBJ1-6|TRBV30
TGTGCCTGGAGTGAACTCGGTAATTCACCCCTCCACTTT
CAWSELGNSPLHF
>-|-|TRBJ2-7|TRBV5-8
TGTGCCAGCAGCTTGACCACGTCGGGGGTTGACGAGCAGTACTTC
CASSLTTSGVDEQYF
>-|TRBD2|TRBJ2-1|TRBV4-2
TGTGCCAGCAGCCAAAGAGCGGGGGCGGGTAATGAGCAGTTCTTC
CASSQRAGAGNEQFF
>few|TRBD2|TRBJ2-1|TRBV6-1
TGTGCCAGCAGCGCGAGGAGCGGGGGGGCGGATGAGCAGTTCTTC
CASSARSGGADEQFF
>-|TRBD1|TRBJ1-3|TRBV6-5
TGTGCCAGCAGCTACAGACAGGGCTCTGGAAACACCATATATTTT
CASSYRQGSGNTIYF
>-|TRBD1|TRBJ2-5|TRBV6-5
TGTGCCAGCAGTTACAACAGGGGGATAGGAGAGACCCAGTACTTC
CASSYNRGIGETQYF